A single sample is the source of the 20 T cell receptor beta chains below, sequenced in a study of T cell changes during pregnancy in multiple sclerosis. Profiled with immunoSEQ multiplex PCR; TCRdb holds only in-frame clones, not every one. The sample records about 56,000 clones, about 86% being singletons. What was sequenced was peripheral blood from another person, used as feeder cells. The receptors stem from a human donor whose cells served as feeder cells for cultures in a pregnancy study.

The V and J genes are TRBV18 and TRBJ1-3, with 10 bases fitting TRBD1. V gave up 4 bases and J gave up 2 bases; unmatched junction bases: 2. Germline V gene data show CDR1 as KGHSH and CDR2 as LQKENI. This CDR3 contains 15 residues. CDR3 bases: TGTGCCAGCTCACAAGGGACAGGGGCTGGAAACACCATATATTTT. This translates into CASSQGTGAGNTIYF.

The chain joins TRBV6-5 to TRBJ1-3; D is ambiguous. Trimming shortened V by 0 bases and J by 8 bases, and 11 bases separated the two germline ends. This CDR3 region has 14 residues. The germline V gene encodes CDR1 MNHEY and CDR2 SVGAGI. The DNA for the CDR3 is TGTGCCAGCAGTTACTCGGTGTACGGGTACACCATATATTTT. Translated: CASSYSVYGYTIYF.

The V and J genes are TRBV7-9 and TRBJ2-1; D not resolved. The length of the CDR3 is 14 residues. In germline, CDR1 is SEHNR, CDR2 FQNEAQ (reference sequence). Between the trimmed V and J ends, which lost 5 bases and 3 bases, there was a span of 11 bases. CDR3 residues: CASSLPGGYNEQFF. Written as DNA, the CDR3 is TGTGCCAGCAGCCTTCCGGGTGGCTACAATGAGCAGTTCTTC.

The chain employs TRBV7-2 and TRBJ1-5; D is unresolved. Trimming removed 3 bases at V and 0 bases at J, with 3 bases between. The V gene's germline CDR1 is SGHTA and CDR2 FQGNSA. CDR3 size: 13 residues. The CDR3 spells CASSFYSNQPQHF. The DNA of the CDR3 is TGTGCCAGCAGCTTTTATAGCAATCAGCCCCAGCATTTT.

This clone was recorded a few times. V gene TRBV7-9 combines with J gene TRBJ2-2, with TRBD2 matching 10 bases. The CDR3 is made up of 17 amino acids. Germline CDR1 SEHNR, CDR2 FQNEAQ (reference sequence). With 0 bases clipped from V and 4 bases from J, the junction kept 5 bases outside the gene matches. The CDR3 sequence: CASSLASGGVRTGELFF. The CDR3 nucleotides read TGTGCCAGCAGCTTAGCCAGCGGGGGGGTTCGCACCGGGGAGCTGTTTTTT.

The V call is TRBV30, the J call TRBJ1-5; D is unresolved. Looked up from germline, CDR1 is GTSNPN and CDR2 is SVGIG (reference sequence). The CDR3 runs 13 residues. Trimming cost V 0 bases and J 5 bases, with 8 bases left between them. CDR3 nucleotide sequence: TGTGCCTGGAGTGTACATCTGGATCAGCCCCAGCATTTT. Amino acid sequence: CAWSVHLDQPQHF.

The rearrangement links TRBV5-5 to TRBJ1-5; the D gene is possibly TRBD1 (5 bases). The CDR3 consists of 15 residues. V lost 4 bases and J 0 bases, leaving 11 bases between the germline ends. Germline V lookup: CDR1 SGHKS, CDR2 YYEKEE (reference sequence). The CDR3 sequence is CASSPQGFSNQPQHF. The DNA for the CDR3 is TGTGCCAGCAGCCCTCAGGGCTTTAGCAATCAGCCCCAGCATTTT.

The rearrangement links TRBV19 to TRBJ2-2; D might be TRBD2 (7 bases). This CDR3 contains 16 residues. Looked up from germline, CDR1 is LNHDA and CDR2 is SQIVND (reference sequence). The germline V and J ends were trimmed by 4 bases and 4 bases, with 16 bases remaining between them. This chain's CDR3 is CASSTRTGGGTGELFF. CDR3 in DNA: TGTGCCAGTAGTACGAGAACGGGGGGCGGCACCGGGGAGCTGTTTTTT.

A few counts support this clone. This rearrangement joins TRBV6-5 to TRBJ1-2, with D perhaps TRBD1 (6 bases). The germline V and J ends were trimmed by 6 bases and 4 bases, with 12 bases remaining between them. This CDR3 spans 13 amino acids. Germline V lookup: CDR1 MNHEY, CDR2 SVGAGI. CDR3 coding DNA: TGTGCCAGCAGAGGACAGACTCTCTATGGCTACACCTTC. This codes for CASRGQTLYGYTF.

The chain employs TRBV9 and TRBJ1-6; D gene ambiguous. Trimming shortened V by 2 bases and J by 14 bases, and 17 bases separated the two germline ends. Germline CDR1 SGDLS, CDR2 YYNGEE. This CDR3 has 14 amino acids. In DNA form, the CDR3 reads TGTGCCAGCAGCGTGGCCCCACCCGCCCGAACCCTCCACTTT. As protein: CASSVAPPARTLHF. The full variable domain, its missing parts supplied by reference TRBV9 and TRBJ1-6, is DSGVTQTPKHLITATGQRVTLRCSPRSGDLSVYWYQQSLDQGLQFLIQYYNGEERAKGNILERFSAQQFPDLHSELNLSSLELGDSALYFCASSVAPPARTLHFGNGTRLTVT.

The gene calls are TRBV5-1 and TRBJ2-7; 7 bases match TRBD2. Germline values: CDR1 SGHRS, CDR2 YFSETQ. The CDR3 length is 16 residues. V lost 4 bases, J lost 1 base, and 11 bases stayed unmatched. The CDR3 loop is CASSPIAGGSSYEQYF. CDR3 sequence (DNA): TGCGCCAGCAGCCCGATAGCGGGCGGTTCTTCCTACGAGCAGTACTTC.

The V and J genes are TRBV29-1 and TRBJ1-5; the match to TRBD1 covers 8 bases. This CDR3 is 15 amino acids long. V lost 6 bases to trimming and J lost 2 bases; unmatched junction nucleotides: 9. Germline-derived CDR1 and CDR2 are SQVTM and ANQGSEA. The CDR3 DNA reads as TGCAGCGTCCGGACAGGGACAGAGGGCAATCAGCCCCAGCATTTT. Its translation is CSVRTGTEGNQPQHF.

The chain couples TRBV18 to TRBJ1-1; D is unresolved. V gave up 3 bases and J gave up 3 bases, with 11 bases separating them. CDR1 KGHSH and CDR2 LQKENI come from the germline V gene. The CDR3 length is 14 residues. The CDR3 loop reads CASSPQVPDTEAFF. CDR3 in DNA: TGTGCCAGCTCACCGCAGGTGCCGGACACTGAAGCTTTCTTT.

CDR3 region: CASSLRDYEQYF. The DNA for the CDR3 is TGTGCCAGCAGCTTGCGCGACTACGAGCAGTACTTC. The rearrangement joins TRBV5-6 to TRBJ2-7; D is unresolved. This CDR3 has 12 residues. With 1 base removed from V and 3 bases from J, the gap between germline ends came to 5 bases. Per germline, CDR1 SGHDT and CDR2 YYEEEE.

This sequence joins TRBV10-3 and TRBJ1-1; D gene ambiguous. The CDR3 contains 16 residues. V was trimmed by 1 base and J by 0 bases, leaving 12 bases between them. The germline CDR1 and CDR2 sequences are ENHRY and SYGVKD. The chain's CDR3 is CAISEWVRVMNTEAFF. CDR3 coding DNA: TGTGCCATCAGTGAGTGGGTTAGGGTGATGAACACTGAAGCTTTCTTT.

CDR3 in DNA: TGTGCCAGCAGTTTCGAGCAGTACTTC. Its protein product is CASSFEQYF. The chain joins TRBV27 to TRBJ2-7; D gene uncertain. CDR1 and CDR2 from the germline V gene are MNHEY and SMNVEV (reference sequence). The CDR3 has 9 residues. The V gene lost 3 bases and the J gene lost 6 bases, with 0 bases spanning the gap.

The V gene is TRBV2, the J gene TRBJ2-5; D is ambiguous. Trimming removed 2 bases from V and 5 bases from J, with 3 bases in between. Germline V gene lookup returns CDR1 SNHLY and CDR2 FYNNEI. The CDR3 sequence is 11 residues long. The CDR3 coding sequence is TGTGCCAGCAGTGAATATGAGACCCAGTACTTC. Translation: CASSEYETQYF.

The chain recombines TRBV7-2 with TRBJ2-3; 11 nucleotides align to TRBD2. V was clipped by 5 bases and J by 5 bases; unmatched bases: 3. The germline V gene has CDR1 SGHTA and CDR2 FQGNSA. The CDR3 sequence is 14 residues long. The CDR3 loop is CASSPGTSGDTQYF. The CDR3 DNA reads as TGTGCCAGCAGCCCCGGGACTAGCGGAGATACGCAGTATTTT.

This clone has only a few counts. This chain links TRBV27 with TRBJ2-1; D call uncertain. The germline V and J ends were trimmed by 3 bases and 0 bases, with 12 bases remaining between them. Germline V gives CDR1 MNHEY, CDR2 SMNVEV (reference sequence). This CDR3 region has 16 residues. The CDR3 here is CASSFTRRSSYNEQFF. The CDR3, as DNA: TGTGCCAGCAGTTTTACCCGCAGAAGCTCCTACAATGAGCAGTTCTTC.

This clone has only a few counts. V usage is TRBV7-9 and J usage is TRBJ1-4; possible D gene TRBD1, 5 bases. The germline V and J ends were trimmed by 0 bases and 6 bases, with 5 bases remaining between them. CDR1 is SEHNR, CDR2 FQNEAQ, per germline (reference sequence). The CDR3 length is 13 residues. CDR3 region: CASSLAGDEKLFF. In DNA form, the CDR3 reads TGTGCCAGCAGCTTAGCGGGGGATGAAAAACTGTTTTTT.